The 17 T cell receptor beta chains below come from one sample, sequenced in a study of blood T cell repertoires in COVID-19. Sequencing used immunoSEQ multiplex PCR; TCRdb keeps in-frame clones, though not all of them. The data contain about 260,000 clones, over 75% of them singletons. Specimen: peripheral blood. Receptor source: a human donor in a cohort sampled during active COVID-19.

This sequence joins TRBV18 and TRBJ1-3; no firm D call. Germline CDR1 KGHSH, CDR2 LQKENI. CDR3 length: 17 residues. Between the trimmed V and J ends, which lost 3 bases and 2 bases, there was a span of 17 bases. The CDR3 reads CASSPLSLDNPGNTIYF. The CDR3 coding sequence is TGTGCCAGCTCACCTTTAAGTTTAGACAACCCTGGAAACACCATATATTTT.

The V call is TRBV6-5, the J call TRBJ1-1; 7 bases align to TRBD1. This CDR3 comprises 15 residues. Germline V gene data show CDR1 as MNHEY and CDR2 as SVGAGI. V lost 0 bases and J lost 1; bases outside the gene matches: 2. In DNA form, the CDR3 reads TGTGCCAGCAGTTACTCGGGGACAGAGAACACTGAAGCTTTCTTT. It codes for CASSYSGTENTEAFF.

This clone was seen a few times. V is TRBV6-5 and J is TRBJ1-1; TRBD1 might be the D (5 bases). The CDR3 has 14 residues. The germline V gene encodes CDR1 MNHEY and CDR2 SVGAGI. With 2 bases removed from V and 9 bases from J, the gap between germline ends came to 16 bases. The CDR3 region has the DNA TGTGCCAGCAGTTACAGGGGACTCCGAGAAAAAGCTTTCTTT. It yields the protein CASSYRGLREKAFF.

As to this clone: This same CDR3 is encoded by further DNA sequences in the sample. The V call is TRBV6-5, the J call TRBJ1-2, with D possibly being TRBD1 (5 bases). The CDR3 is 13 residues long. Germline values: CDR1 MNHEY, CDR2 SVGAGI. V lost 2 bases, J lost 8 bases, and 12 bases lay in between. CDR3: CASSYGQGRGYTF. The CDR3 nucleotides are TGTGCCAGCAGTTACGGGCAGGGAAGAGGCTACACCTTC.

The CDR3 DNA is TGTGCCAGCAGCGTAGCCCCGCGGCGGGATTCCGCTGAGCAGTTCTTC. Protein: CASSVAPRRDSAEQFF. This chain links TRBV9 with TRBJ2-1; D perhaps matches TRBD2 (6 bases). The germline V and J ends were trimmed by 0 bases and 9 bases, with 19 bases remaining between them. The CDR3 totals 16 residues. Germline CDR1 is SGDLS and CDR2 is YYNGEE.

V and J are TRBV19 and TRBJ1-4; tentative D call: TRBD1 (5 bases). There are 14 residues in the CDR3. V lost 11 bases to trimming and J lost 8 bases, with 21 bases between them. From germline, CDR1 is LNHDA and CDR2 SQIVND (reference sequence). The CDR3 DNA is TGTGCCGCTACTTCGGGGACTAGGGGAGAAAAACTGTTTTTT. Translating it yields CAATSGTRGEKLFF.

The genes are TRBV5-1 and TRBJ1-1; TRBD1 might be the D (5 bases). CDR3 length: 14 amino acids. Germline-derived CDR1 and CDR2 are SGHRS and YFSETQ. Trimming left V 0 bases short and J 7 bases short, with 13 bases between. The chain's CDR3 is CASSLDRPIGEAFF. As DNA, the CDR3 is TGCGCCAGCAGCTTGGACAGGCCAATAGGTGAAGCTTTCTTT.

This clone has only one observation. The CDR3 protein is CASSQENSIYGYTF. As DNA, the CDR3 is TGTGCCAGCAGCCAAGAAAACAGCATCTATGGCTACACCTTC. This chain joins TRBV14 and TRBJ1-2; no definite D call. Germline V lookup: CDR1 SGHDN, CDR2 FVKESK. The CDR3 contains 14 residues. Between the trimmed V and J ends, which lost 0 bases and 4 bases, there was a span of 9 bases.

This sequence joins TRBV2 and TRBJ1-4, with D uncertain. The CDR3 runs 11 residues. The germline CDR1 and CDR2 sequences are SNHLY and FYNNEI. Trimming pared 0 bases from V and 10 bases from J, leaving 3 bases between. Here the CDR3 DNA reads TGTGCCAGCAGTGAAGCCGGAAAACTGTTTTTT. This codes for CASSEAGKLFF.

The rearrangement uses TRBV19 and TRBJ2-1, with 13 bases matching TRBD2. V trimming: 6 bases; J trimming: 6 bases; junction bases outside the gene matches: 8. Germline-derived CDR1 and CDR2 are LNHDA and SQIVND (reference sequence). The CDR3 length is 16 residues. CDR3 in amino acids: CASSPTSGRASNEQFF. CDR3 DNA sequence: TGTGCCAGTAGCCCAACTAGCGGGAGGGCATCCAATGAGCAGTTCTTC.

The V and J genes are TRBV10-3 and TRBJ1-1; D possibly corresponds to TRBD1 (6 bases). There are 14 residues in the CDR3. Germline CDR1 and CDR2: ENHRY and SYGVKD. The V gene lost 5 bases and the J gene lost 0 bases, with 10 bases spanning the gap. In nucleotides, the CDR3 is TGTGCCATCAGTTTACAGGGCATGAACACTGAAGCTTTCTTT. Its translation: CAISLQGMNTEAFF.

The chain uses TRBV10-3 and TRBJ1-1; D may be TRBD1 (5 bases). The CDR3 length is 14 residues. Germline CDR1 and CDR2: ENHRY and SYGVKD. Trimming took 6 bases from V and 6 from J, leaving 17 bases between them. The CDR3, as DNA: TGTGCCATCAGGGGAGGCAGGGAGAGCGCTGAAGCTTTCTTT. It encodes CAIRGGRESAEAFF.

The V and J genes are TRBV27 and TRBJ1-1; possible D gene TRBD1, 5 bases. Germline lookup yields CDR1 MNHEY and CDR2 SMNVEV (reference sequence). The ends were cut back, 2 bases at V and 3 bases at J, with 7 bases in the middle. The CDR3 sequence is 13 residues long. This chain's CDR3 is CASSLLGDTEAFF. CDR3 DNA: TGTGCCAGCAGTTTACTAGGGGACACTGAAGCTTTCTTT.

J is TRBJ1-6 and V is TRBV19, with 10 bases matching TRBD1. The length of the CDR3 is 15 residues. The J segment lost 8 bases and the V segment lost 1 base, leaving 2 bases of the junction unmatched. The V gene's germline CDR1 is LNHDA and CDR2 SQIVND (reference sequence). The CDR3 spells CASSIGGTGDSPLHF. The CDR3 region has the DNA TGTGCCAGTAGTATAGGAGGGACAGGGGATTCACCCCTCCACTTT. Full variable domain (remainder filled in from reference TRBV19 and TRBJ1-6): DGGITQSPKYLFRKEGQNVTLSCEQNLNHDAMYWYRQDPGQGLRLIYYSQIVNDFQKGDIAEGYSVSREKKESFPLTVTSAQKNPTAFYLCASSIGGTGDSPLHFGNGTRLTVT.

This clone was observed a single time. The chain uses TRBV12-5 and TRBJ2-5, with D possibly TRBD1 on 6 matching bases. The germline gives CDR1 LGHNT, CDR2 FRNRAP. V was clipped by 1 base and J by 3 bases, with 24 bases between them. This CDR3 contains 19 residues. CDR3 loop: CASGLATSTQGTPKETQYF. The CDR3 DNA is TGTGCTAGTGGTTTGGCGACATCAACACAAGGGACACCCAAAGAGACCCAGTACTTC.

This chain connects TRBV6-6 to TRBJ2-7, with D tentatively TRBD1 (5 bases). The CDR3 is made up of 14 amino acids. Per the germline V gene, CDR1 is MNHNY and CDR2 is SVGAGI (reference sequence). V gave up 9 bases and J gave up 4 bases, with 19 bases separating them. CDR3 DNA sequence: TGTGCCAGGACTCCTAATCAGGGATTTTACGAGCAGTACTTC. It is translated as CARTPNQGFYEQYF.

This chain links TRBV6-5 with TRBJ1-2, with TRBD1 matching 10 bases. Looked up from germline, CDR1 is MNHEY and CDR2 is SVGAGI. J lost 8 bases, V lost 6 bases, and 12 bases had no gene match. This CDR3 has 15 residues. This chain's CDR3 is CASRTRTGGVVGYTF. For the CDR3, the DNA is TGTGCCAGCAGAACTCGGACAGGGGGAGTAGTGGGCTACACCTTC.